The clone carrying this TCR beta chain was observed a single time. This specimen comes from a study of T cell responses to AZD1222 COVID-19 vaccine. The table came from immunoSEQ multiplex PCR; TCRdb's copy has only in-frame clones and leaves some out. Of some 140,000 clones detected, 85% to 90% appear once; the ten largest clones hold about 5.9%. Looked up from germline, CDR1 is SGHTS and CDR2 is YDEGEE. V was cut by 3 bases and J by 6 bases, with 9 bases left in between. This CDR3 region has 13 residues. Sequencing used peripheral blood, obtained on day 0 of AZD1222 vaccination. The chain joins TRBV5-8 to TRBJ2-2, with no clear D. The receptor was derived from an adult in good health. CDR3 sequence reads: CASSSLIPGELFF. Here the CDR3 DNA reads TGTGCCAGCAGCTCCCTAATCCCCGGGGAGCTGTTTTTT.